The 23 T cell receptor beta chains below come from one sample, sequenced in a study of OX40 agonist ivuxolimab in advanced cancers. Only in-frame clones appear in the TCRdb table, and some are missing; sequencing was by immunoSEQ multiplex PCR. The sample lists around 40,000 clones, 75% to 90% occurring once. Sequencing was performed on CD4+ or CD8+ T cells sorted from blood, taken in a trial of the OX40 agonist ivuxolimab. The receptors here all came from an adult with an advanced solid tumor such as melanoma, head and neck, liver or kidney cancer.

This chain links TRBV2 with TRBJ2-6, with 9 bases aligning to TRBD1. This CDR3 is built from 17 residues. The junction had 9 bases not matched to a gene; V was cut back by 8 bases and J by 1 base. The germline gives CDR1 SNHLY, CDR2 FYNNEI. CDR3 region: CASAPGQGRSGANVLTF. CDR3 bases: TGTGCCAGCGCCCCGGGACAGGGTCGTTCTGGGGCCAACGTCCTGACTTTC.

V is TRBV5-1 and J is TRBJ2-7, with D possibly TRBD1 on 6 matching bases. The CDR3 totals 13 residues. Germline loops: CDR1 SGHRS, CDR2 YFSETQ. The germline V and J ends were trimmed by 3 bases and 4 bases, with 11 bases remaining between them. As DNA, the CDR3 is TGCGCCAGCAGCTCGGGACAACCGTACGAGCAGTACTTC. Translating it yields CASSSGQPYEQYF.

The chain is built from TRBV6-6 and TRBJ1-2, with TRBD1 matching 7 bases. The CDR3 extends over 13 amino acids. Losses at the gene ends were 5 bases for V and 6 bases for J; bases not matched to a gene: 6. Per germline, CDR1 MNHNY and CDR2 SVGAGI (reference sequence). CDR3 nucleotides: TGTGCCAGCAGTCGACAGGGAGGGCATGGCTACACCTTC. Protein product: CASSRQGGHGYTF.

This chain joins TRBV7-2 and TRBJ2-2, with 11 positions matching TRBD2. Germline CDR1 is SGHTA and CDR2 is FQGNSA. After removal of 1 base from V and 4 bases from J, the junction contained 2 bases not matched to a gene. The CDR3 length is 16 residues. The CDR3 DNA reads as TGTGCCAGCAGCTTAGGACTAGCGGGGACCACCGGGGAGCTGTTTTTT. This gives the protein CASSLGLAGTTGELFF.

V usage is TRBV29-1 and J usage is TRBJ1-4; D is unclear. Between the trimmed V and J ends, which lost 3 bases and 6 bases, there was a span of 8 bases. The CDR3 is made up of 12 amino acids. Germline loops: CDR1 SQVTM, CDR2 ANQGSEA. CDR3 DNA: TGCAGCGTTGACGGGCCGGATGAAAAACTGTTTTTT. It is translated as CSVDGPDEKLFF.

V is TRBV7-2 and J is TRBJ2-3; D tentatively reads TRBD1 or TRBD2 (5 bases each). CDR3 length equals 14 residues. Germline V gene lookup returns CDR1 SGHTA and CDR2 FQGNSA. The ends were cut back, 6 bases at V and 0 bases at J, with 10 bases in the middle. In DNA form, the CDR3 reads TGTGCCAGCAGACGTGGGGGAAGCACAGATACGCAGTATTTT. It encodes CASRRGGSTDTQYF.

V and J are TRBV18 and TRBJ2-7, with D possibly being TRBD2 (5 bases). Germline V gene lookup returns CDR1 KGHSH and CDR2 LQKENI. The V and J ends lost 2 bases and 0 bases respectively, with 17 bases between them. The CDR3 totals 17 residues. The CDR3 region is CASSPTNPGSSSYEQYF. CDR3 bases: TGTGCCAGCTCACCAACTAATCCGGGGTCGAGCTCCTACGAGCAGTACTTC.

The rearrangement joins TRBV6-1 to TRBJ2-7; D may be TRBD2 (5 bases). Germline CDR1 MNHNS, CDR2 SASEGT. The CDR3 consists of 16 residues. V was cut by 0 bases and J by 6 bases, with 18 bases left in between. This chain's CDR3 is CASSEAKGRPGSEQYF. The CDR3 DNA is TGTGCCAGCAGTGAAGCTAAGGGCAGGCCGGGATCCGAGCAGTACTTC.

J is TRBJ1-2 and V is TRBV19; D is perhaps TRBD1 (5 bases). The CDR3 consists of 14 residues. Trimming took 6 bases from V and 6 from J, leaving 17 bases between them. The germline V gene has CDR1 LNHDA and CDR2 SQIVND (reference sequence). DNA of the CDR3: TGTGCCAGTAGGCCTGCCCGGGAAGGGGATGGCTACACCTTC. Its protein is CASRPAREGDGYTF.

The gene calls are TRBV7-9 and TRBJ1-5; D call uncertain. Looked up from germline, CDR1 is SEHNR and CDR2 is FQNEAQ (reference sequence). The CDR3 consists of 13 residues. Trimming pared 3 bases from V and 7 bases from J, leaving 10 bases between. CDR3 coding DNA: TGTGCCAGCAGCTTGTACGGTAGCCAGCCCCAGCATTTT. It translates to CASSLYGSQPQHF.

This chain joins TRBV15 and TRBJ2-6, with D perhaps matching TRBD2 (6 bases). This CDR3 has 15 residues. Germline V gives CDR1 LNHNV, CDR2 YYDKDF (reference sequence). The V end lost 5 bases, the J end lost 0 bases, and 8 bases lay between the germline ends. The CDR3, as DNA: TGTGCCACCAGCCAAGCGGGCTCTGGGGCCAACGTCCTGACTTTC. It specifies CATSQAGSGANVLTF.

The chain is built from TRBV7-8 and TRBJ1-1; 8 bases map to TRBD1. In germline, CDR1 is SGHVS, CDR2 FQNEAQ. The CDR3 runs to 15 residues. J was trimmed by 3 bases and V by 5 bases; bases with no gene match: 8. CDR3 coding DNA: TGTGCCAGCAGCCCGAGGACAGGGTCAGACACTGAAGCTTTCTTT. It codes for CASSPRTGSDTEAFF.

This clone was seen just once. The chain combines TRBV5-1 with TRBJ1-2; no clear D. CDR3 length equals 14 residues. The V end lost 0 bases, the J end lost 4 bases, and 10 bases lay between the germline ends. CDR1 is SGHRS, CDR2 YFSETQ, per germline. The CDR3 here is CASSLEDFGYGYTF. For the CDR3, the DNA is TGCGCCAGCAGCTTGGAGGACTTCGGCTATGGCTACACCTTC.

As regards this clone: The CDR3 end shows no conserved phenylalanine or tryptophan, and so a read error is likely. The chain is built from TRBV18 and TRBJ1-6; D gene unclear. This CDR3 has 16 amino acids. The V end lost 3 bases, the J end lost 0 bases, and 9 bases lay between the germline ends. Germline values: CDR1 KGHSH, CDR2 LQKENI. The CDR3: CASSPSPSSYNSPLHL. CDR3 nucleotides: TGTGCCAGCTCACCTAGCCCTAGCTCCTATAATTCACCCCTCCACCTT.

V gene TRBV29-1 combines with J gene TRBJ1-5, with D tentatively TRBD1 (5 bases). The V end was cut by 4 bases, the J end by 1 base, with 11 bases between. Germline loops: CDR1 SQVTM, CDR2 ANQGSEA. This CDR3 comprises 14 residues. The CDR3 is CSVGGWGSNQPQHF. The CDR3 bases are TGCAGCGTTGGGGGATGGGGGAGCAATCAGCCCCAGCATTTT.

This chain connects TRBV18 to TRBJ1-4; TRBD1 matches at 9 bases. The CDR3 has 20 residues. V shed 0 bases, J shed 8 bases, and the junction held 19 bases outside the gene matches. Germline CDR1 KGHSH, CDR2 LQKENI. This chain's CDR3 is CASSPPSYRDRVYVREKLFF. The CDR3 DNA follows: TGTGCCAGCTCACCACCGAGTTACCGGGACAGGGTATATGTCCGGGAAAAACTGTTTTTT.

V is TRBV5-1 and J is TRBJ2-7; D remains unclear. The ends were cut back, 0 bases at V and 3 bases at J, with 13 bases in the middle. The CDR3 loop spans 15 amino acids. CDR1 and CDR2 (germline): SGHRS, YFSETQ. The CDR3 bases are TGCGCCAGCAGCTTGGGTATGGGTGAACGCTACGAGCAGTACTTC. This translates into CASSLGMGERYEQYF.

V usage is TRBV7-2 and J usage is TRBJ2-2; no clear D gene. The CDR3 runs to 16 residues. CDR1 is SGHTA and CDR2 is FQGNSA in the germline V gene. V was clipped by 2 bases and J by 0 bases, with 10 bases between them. The CDR3 spells CASSLQGLSNTGELFF. The CDR3 DNA reads as TGTGCCAGCAGCTTACAAGGCCTGTCGAACACCGGGGAGCTGTTTTTT.

The CDR3 here is CASSYGQAVDQPQHF. The DNA of the CDR3 is TGTGCCAGCAGCTACGGACAGGCCGTAGATCAGCCCCAGCATTTT. The chain has TRBV7-9 and TRBJ1-5, with 7 positions matching TRBD1. The CDR3 consists of 15 residues. Germline loops: CDR1 SEHNR, CDR2 FQNEAQ (reference sequence). The V and J ends lost 4 bases and 5 bases, in that order; junction bases with no gene match: 8.

The rearrangement uses TRBV5-1 and TRBJ2-7; D not resolved. Trimming left V 4 bases short and J 1 base short, with 15 bases between. Per the germline V gene, CDR1 is SGHRS and CDR2 is YFSETQ. The CDR3 totals 15 residues. CDR3 DNA sequence: TGCGCCAGCAGCCCTTGGCACGACGGATCCTACGAGCAGTACTTC. Amino acid sequence: CASSPWHDGSYEQYF.

The chain carries TRBV5-1 and TRBJ2-1, with a tentative D call TRBD1 (6 bases). The CDR3 consists of 14 residues. The V and J ends lost 7 bases and 6 bases respectively, with 17 bases between them. Germline CDR1 is SGHRS and CDR2 is YFSETQ. CDR3 nucleotides: TGCGCCAGCCAGGACAGACAGAGACGCAATGAGCAGTTCTTC. Its protein product is CASQDRQRRNEQFF.

The chain carries TRBV9 and TRBJ1-1, with a weak D call TRBD1 (5 bases). The V gene's germline CDR1 is SGDLS and CDR2 YYNGEE. V lost 0 bases and J 4 bases, leaving 16 bases between the germline ends. The CDR3 covers 16 residues. CDR3 sequence (DNA): TGTGCCAGCAGCGTAGCCGACAGCGGATGGGGCACTGAAGCTTTCTTT. Translating it yields CASSVADSGWGTEAFF.

This chain uses TRBV28 with TRBJ2-3, with TRBD2 matching 10 bases. Trimming took 5 bases from V and 3 from J; bases not matched to a gene: 8. Germline V gene lookup returns CDR1 MDHEN and CDR2 SYDVKM. This CDR3 is built from 16 residues. For the CDR3, the DNA is TGTGCCAGCAGTCTAAGTAGCGGGGGGCGGACAGATACGCAGTATTTT. This codes for CASSLSSGGRTDTQYF.